The T cell receptor beta chain described here comes from a study of shared clonotypes between healthy human individuals. On the study more broadly: Plates per donor: three CD4 naive, three CD4 memory, two CD8 naive, one CD8 memory. Study outcomes and limitations: As a rule, naive subsets had a larger estimated richness than memory subsets.

Produced via immunoSEQ multiplex PCR; TCRdb's table is partial and in-frame only. The sample includes a few million clones, roughly 92% of them seen just once. The CDR3 has 17 residues. With 2 bases removed from V and 5 bases from J, the gap between germline ends came to 19 bases. Germline V lookup: CDR1 MDHEN, CDR2 SYDVKM. Adult Caucasians living in Nashville, Tennessee made up all of the donors. As concerns this clone: As yet, its antigen is unknown.

The TCR comes from a man aged 18 to 29 in good health. The specimen was naive CD4+ T cells sorted from blood. Subset meaning: CD45RA+ positively selected. This chain connects TRBV28 to TRBJ1-5; D might be TRBD1 (5 bases). Here the CDR3 reads CASSLKRPGADHQPQHF. CDR3 sequence (DNA): TGTGCCAGCAGTTTAAAGAGACCCGGGGCCGACCATCAGCCCCAGCATTTT. The whole variable domain, remainder taken from reference TRBV28 and TRBJ1-5, is DVKVTQSSRYLVKRTGEKVFLECVQDMDHENMFWYRQDPGLGLRLIYFSYDVKMKEKGDIPEGYSVSREKKERFSLILESASTNQTSMYLCASSLKRPGADHQPQHFGDGTRLSIL.